This is a list of T cell receptor beta chains from one sample in a study of blood T cell repertoires in COVID-19. Sequenced by immunoSEQ multiplex PCR; TCRdb stores in-frame clones only, minus some. The table records 100,000 to 150,000 clones, approximately 74% of them present only once. The source material was peripheral blood. The receptors here all came from a man aged 55 to 70 with acute or convalescent COVID-19. CDR3s include the opening cysteine and the closing phenylalanine or tryptophan. A D gene is named only where the DNA matches it firmly. A row's size may be missing; if present it is once, few, many or a size class.

d_call: .
clone_size: .
v_call: TRBV7-3
j_call: TRBJ2-1
cdr3_aa: CASSLALTGNEQFF
cdr3_nt: TGTGCCAGCAGCTTAGCCCTAACCGGGAATGAGCAGTTCTTC

d_call: TRBD1
clone_size: .
v_call: TRBV3-1/TRBV3-2
j_call: TRBJ1-1
cdr3_aa: CASSRDRGTEAFF
cdr3_nt: TGTGCCAGCAGCCGGGACAGGGGGACTGAAGCTTTCTTT

d_call: .
clone_size: .
v_call: TRBV6-2/TRBV6-3
j_call: TRBJ1-5
cdr3_aa: CASSYGGLPHF
cdr3_nt: TGTGCCAGCAGTTATGGGGGCCTACCGCATTTT

d_call: .
clone_size: .
v_call: TRBV12-3/TRBV12-4
j_call: TRBJ2-7
cdr3_aa: CASSLGRTTGQYF
cdr3_nt: TGTGCCAGCAGTTTAGGGAGGACGACCGGGCAGTACTTC

d_call: TRBD1
clone_size: .
v_call: TRBV7-2
j_call: TRBJ1-1
cdr3_aa: CASRYGTGRNTEAFF
cdr3_nt: TGTGCCAGCAGATATGGGACAGGGCGAAACACTGAAGCTTTCTTT

d_call: .
clone_size: .
v_call: TRBV4-1
j_call: TRBJ1-5
cdr3_aa: CASSQGRGSRNQPQHF
cdr3_nt: TGCGCCAGCAGCCAAGGCCGGGGATCCCGCAATCAGCCCCAGCATTTT

d_call: TRBD1
clone_size: .
v_call: TRBV19
j_call: TRBJ1-5
cdr3_aa: CASNTGTGGFDQPQHF
cdr3_nt: TGTGCCAGTAATACCGGGACAGGGGGCTTTGATCAGCCCCAGCATTTT

d_call: TRBD1
clone_size: .
v_call: TRBV19
j_call: TRBJ1-2
cdr3_aa: CASSTSTGGYGYTF
cdr3_nt: TGTGCCAGTAGTACCTCGACAGGGGGCTATGGCTACACCTTC

d_call: .
clone_size: .
v_call: TRBV3-1/TRBV3-2
j_call: TRBJ2-7
cdr3_aa: CASSQRDEQYF
cdr3_nt: TGTGCCAGCAGCCAACGGGACGAGCAGTACTTC

d_call: TRBD1
clone_size: .
v_call: TRBV6-5
j_call: TRBJ1-4
cdr3_aa: CASSFGQGGLNEKLFF
cdr3_nt: TGTGCCAGCAGTTTTGGACAGGGTGGGTTAAATGAAAAACTGTTTTTT

d_call: TRBD1
clone_size: .
v_call: TRBV23-1
j_call: TRBJ2-1
cdr3_aa: CASSISDRGIRNEQFF
cdr3_nt: TGCGCCAGCAGTATCTCAGACAGGGGAATAAGGAATGAGCAGTTCTTC

d_call: .
clone_size: few
v_call: TRBV24-1
j_call: TRBJ2-3
cdr3_aa: CATGPGEARDTQYF
cdr3_nt: TGTGCCACTGGACCGGGAGAGGCGCGGGATACGCAGTATTTT

d_call: TRBD2
clone_size: .
v_call: TRBV6-5
j_call: TRBJ2-7
cdr3_aa: CASTEALAGTHEQYF
cdr3_nt: TGTGCCAGCACCGAGGCCCTAGCGGGGACCCACGAGCAGTACTTC

d_call: .
clone_size: .
v_call: TRBV12-3/TRBV12-4
j_call: TRBJ1-5
cdr3_aa: CASSPMGGTQHF
cdr3_nt: TGTGCCAGCAGTCCCATGGGGGGGACCCAGCATTTT

d_call: .
clone_size: once
v_call: TRBV6-5
j_call: TRBJ1-6
cdr3_aa: CAGRIEVGNSPLHF
cdr3_nt: TGTGCCGGAAGGATAGAGGTCGGCAATTCACCCCTCCACTTT

d_call: TRBD2
clone_size: .
v_call: TRBV19
j_call: TRBJ2-1
cdr3_aa: CASSIVSGGVPNEQFF
cdr3_nt: TGTGCCAGTAGTATAGTGTCGGGAGGGGTCCCCAATGAGCAGTTCTTC